The sequence of this T cell receptor beta chain was determined in a study of OX40 agonist ivuxolimab in advanced cancers. On the study more broadly: Among those enrolled, mean age was roughly 55 years (range roughly 20 to 80) and over 70% were male.

This clone was picked up a small number of times. Clones were read by immunoSEQ multiplex PCR, and TCRdb kept only the in-frame ones, dropping some. The sample has 60,000 or so clones, 88% seen once. Trimming removed 5 bases at V and 5 bases at J, with 15 bases between. Germline V gives CDR1 MNHEY, CDR2 SMNVEV (reference sequence). This CDR3 spans 14 amino acids. The genes are TRBV27 and TRBJ2-5; no reliable D call. The origin of this receptor is an adult with an advanced solid tumor such as melanoma, head and neck, liver or kidney cancer. This specimen consisted of CD4+ or CD8+ T cells sorted from blood, obtained in a trial of the OX40 agonist ivuxolimab. CDR3 nucleotide sequence: TGTGCCAGCAGTGATAACAGTCTTTTGGAGACCCAGTACTTC. It yields the protein CASSDNSLLETQYF.